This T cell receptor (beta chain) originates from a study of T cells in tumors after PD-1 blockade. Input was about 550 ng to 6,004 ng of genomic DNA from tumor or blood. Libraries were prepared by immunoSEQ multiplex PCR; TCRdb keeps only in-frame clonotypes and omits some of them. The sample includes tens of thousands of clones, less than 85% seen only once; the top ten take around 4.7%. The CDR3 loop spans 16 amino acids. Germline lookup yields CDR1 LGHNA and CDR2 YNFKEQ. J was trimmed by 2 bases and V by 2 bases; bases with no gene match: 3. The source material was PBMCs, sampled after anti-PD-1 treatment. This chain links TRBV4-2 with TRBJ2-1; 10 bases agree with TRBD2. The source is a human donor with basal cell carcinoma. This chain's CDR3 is CASSQTSGGAYNEQFF. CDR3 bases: TGTGCCAGCAGCCAAACGAGCGGGGGGGCCTACAATGAGCAGTTCTTC.